Each of the 19 T cell receptor beta chains below was sequenced from the same sample in a study of blood T cell repertoires in COVID-19. TCRdb's copy holds only in-frame clones and misses some; the assay was immunoSEQ multiplex PCR. The table lists around 63,000 clones, 79% of them singletons, with about 31% in the top ten. Sequencing input: peripheral blood. The receptors shown here come from a human donor in a cohort sampled during active COVID-19.

The chain employs TRBV7-6 and TRBJ2-7, with 7 nucleotides matching TRBD1. This CDR3 has 15 amino acids. Germline V gene data show CDR1 as SGHVS and CDR2 as FNYEAQ. V lost 1 base and J lost 5; bases outside the gene matches: 8. The CDR3 nucleotides read TGTGCCAGCAGCTTAGAGACAGGGAGTCTGCACGAGCAGTACTTC. This encodes CASSLETGSLHEQYF.

The chain links TRBV5-1 to TRBJ2-3, with a possible D match to TRBD1 (5 bases). The V gene's germline CDR1 is SGHRS and CDR2 YFSETQ. This CDR3 has 11 amino acids. V lost 4 bases and J lost 6, with 6 bases in between. The CDR3 loop reads CASSPGDTQYF. In nucleotides, the CDR3 is TGCGCCAGCAGCCCAGGGGATACGCAGTATTTT.

V gene TRBV6-1 combines with J gene TRBJ2-1, with 8 bases fitting TRBD2. The CDR3 runs to 16 residues. The germline V gene encodes CDR1 MNHNS and CDR2 SASEGT. V trimming: 2 bases; J trimming: 12 bases; junction bases outside the gene matches: 15. The DNA of the CDR3 is TGTGCCAGCAGTGAACCTCCGGGACTAGTAGGGAGGTGGCAGTTCTTC. It encodes CASSEPPGLVGRWQFF.

This clone was found once. The chain uses TRBV18 and TRBJ1-2; no clear D gene. This CDR3 spans 15 amino acids. With 3 bases removed from V and 5 bases from J, the gap between germline ends came to 16 bases. CDR1 and CDR2 (germline): KGHSH, LQKENI. CDR3 residues: CASSPSGRSLYGYTF. In nucleotides, the CDR3 is TGTGCCAGCTCACCGAGCGGCAGATCACTTTATGGCTACACCTTC.

The genes are TRBV5-1 and TRBJ1-2, with 7 bases aligning to TRBD1. V was clipped by 0 bases and J by 6 bases; unmatched bases: 2. This CDR3 comprises 13 residues. Germline values: CDR1 SGHRS, CDR2 YFSETQ. The CDR3 sequence is CASSLDGTDGYTF. The CDR3 DNA sequence: TGCGCCAGCAGCTTGGACGGGACAGATGGCTACACCTTC.

This chain links TRBV6-6 with TRBJ2-3; D perhaps matches TRBD1 (6 bases). The V end lost 5 bases, the J end lost 9 bases, and 15 bases lay between the germline ends. Germline CDR1 MNHNY, CDR2 SVGAGI (reference sequence). The length of the CDR3 is 13 residues. This chain's CDR3 is CASSATGMGTQYF. In nucleotides, the CDR3 is TGTGCCAGCAGTGCTACAGGGATGGGGACGCAGTATTTT.

This rearrangement joins TRBV5-5 to TRBJ1-1; D is undetermined. The germline V and J ends were trimmed by 2 bases and 10 bases, with 12 bases remaining between them. The CDR3 contains 12 residues. Germline V lookup: CDR1 SGHKS, CDR2 YYEKEE (reference sequence). The CDR3 region has the DNA TGTGCCAGCAGCTTCGTCCGCGCGAGAGCTTTCTTT. Protein product: CASSFVRARAFF.

The V and J genes are TRBV19 and TRBJ1-3; 8 bases line up with TRBD1. J gave up 0 bases and V 5 bases, and 3 bases lay outside the gene matches. The CDR3 has 15 residues. Germline CDR1 and CDR2: LNHDA and SQIVND (reference sequence). CDR3 loop: CASSSTGASGNTIYF. The CDR3 bases are TGTGCCAGTAGTTCGACAGGGGCCTCTGGAAACACCATATATTTT. Based on the CDR3 plus reference TRBV19 and TRBJ1-3, the full variable domain is DGGITQSPKYLFRKEGQNVTLSCEQNLNHDAMYWYRQDPGQGLRLIYYSQIVNDFQKGDIAEGYSVSREKKESFPLTVTSAQKNPTAFYLCASSSTGASGNTIYFGEGSWLTVV.

The chain carries TRBV7-3 and TRBJ2-3; no reliable D call. Germline lookup yields CDR1 SGHTA and CDR2 FQGTGA. The V end was cut by 2 bases, the J end by 1 base, with 7 bases between. The CDR3 is 14 amino acids. CDR3 DNA sequence: TGTGCCAGCAGCTTAGGGCTTCGCACAGATACGCAGTATTTT. As protein: CASSLGLRTDTQYF.

This chain links TRBV30 with TRBJ2-5; unclear D gene. The ends were cut back, 0 bases at V and 7 bases at J, with 9 bases in the middle. This CDR3 is built from 12 residues. Germline V gene sequence: CDR1 GTSNPN, CDR2 SVGIG (reference sequence). CDR3 protein: CAWSVSPGTQYF. The CDR3 DNA is TGTGCCTGGAGTGTATCTCCAGGGACCCAGTACTTC.

The chain uses TRBV7-2 and TRBJ1-2, with 8 nucleotides matching TRBD1. Germline V gene lookup returns CDR1 SGHTA and CDR2 FQGNSA. The CDR3 contains 13 residues. Trimming took 6 bases from V and 4 from J; bases not matched to a gene: 4. CDR3 protein: CASSQQGGYGYTF. The CDR3 DNA reads as TGTGCCAGCAGTCAACAGGGGGGCTATGGCTACACCTTC.

V usage is TRBV28 and J usage is TRBJ2-5; 9 bases align to TRBD1. The CDR3 is 14 amino acids. The trim removed 8 bases at V and 2 bases at J, leaving 6 bases unmatched. Looked up from germline, CDR1 is MDHEN and CDR2 is SYDVKM. CDR3 nucleotide sequence: TGTGCCAGCCTCCGGGACAGGGTGCAAGAGACCCAGTACTTC. Translated, it gives CASLRDRVQETQYF.

This clone came up once. J is TRBJ1-1 and V is TRBV18, with 9 nucleotides matching TRBD1. CDR1 KGHSH and CDR2 LQKENI come from the germline V gene. The CDR3 has 19 amino acids. The ends lost 2 bases at V and 1 base at J; junction bases unmatched: 14. In DNA, the CDR3 is TGTGCCAGCTCACCAGGGACAGGGACTGTAATGGCGCGGAACACTGAAGCTTTCTTT. Translation gives CASSPGTGTVMARNTEAFF.

The chain employs TRBV15 and TRBJ2-7; 9 nucleotides match TRBD2. The CDR3 is 16 amino acids. The germline V gene has CDR1 LNHNV and CDR2 YYDKDF (reference sequence). J gave up 5 bases and V 0 bases, and 8 bases lay outside the gene matches. CDR3 DNA: TGTGCCACCAGCAGAGAAAGTAGCGGGAGTTCCCACGAGCAGTACTTC. Translating gives CATSRESSGSSHEQYF.

This chain uses TRBV6-5 with TRBJ2-1; TRBD1 is a possible D gene (5 bases). Trimming left V 6 bases short and J 9 bases short, with 9 bases between. The CDR3 length is 11 residues. Germline loops: CDR1 MNHEY, CDR2 SVGAGI. CDR3 amino acids: CASRPQGEQFF. CDR3 coding DNA: TGTGCCAGCAGGCCCCAGGGTGAGCAGTTCTTC.

The gene calls are TRBV2 and TRBJ2-1, with 10 bases matching TRBD2. V gave up 5 bases and J gave up 9 bases; unmatched junction bases: 16. The germline CDR1 and CDR2 sequences are SNHLY and FYNNEI. The CDR3 covers 17 residues. The CDR3 region has the DNA TGTGCCAGCAGTAACAGATTAGCGGGAGGACGCGAGGGTGAGCAGTTCTTC. Translation gives CASSNRLAGGREGEQFF.

The chain joins TRBV12-5 to TRBJ2-7; TRBD2 aligns across 13 bases. There are 15 residues in the CDR3. The germline V gene encodes CDR1 LGHNT and CDR2 FRNRAP. V shed 5 bases, J shed 3 bases, and the junction held 4 bases outside the gene matches. The CDR3 spells CASGPGTSGNYEQYF. CDR3 nucleotide sequence: TGTGCTAGTGGTCCTGGGACTAGCGGGAACTACGAGCAGTACTTC.

The chain combines TRBV21-1 with TRBJ2-7; the table's D call, TRBD2, was not checked against the DNA. TRBV21-1 is termed a pseudogene. The CDR3 totals 16 residues. In DNA form, the CDR3 reads TGTGCCAGCAGACGAATAGCGGGAGAGAGGAACTACGAGCAGTACTTC. It translates to CASRRIAGERNYEQYF.

The J gene is TRBJ1-2, the V gene TRBV28; D is perhaps TRBD1 (5 bases). Trimming removed 6 bases from V and 8 bases from J, with 16 bases in between. The CDR3 covers 13 residues. CDR1 and CDR2 (germline): MDHEN, SYDVKM. CDR3 in amino acids: CASSQTDKPGYTF. CDR3 DNA sequence: TGTGCCAGCAGCCAAACGGACAAACCCGGCTACACCTTC.